This TCR beta chain was recovered during a study of OX40 agonist ivuxolimab in advanced cancers. About the study: Mean age approximately 61 years, range about 23 to 79; about 81% male. General study findings and limits: People who partly responded at 0.1-3.0 mg/kg had some of the least clonal expansion seen.

V shed 1 base and J shed 7 bases, with 10 bases lying between them. Germline V CDR1 and CDR2: SGHTA, FQGNSA. This CDR3 region has 13 residues. Regarding this clone: No antigen is known for it.

Sequencing was performed with immunoSEQ multiplex PCR; in TCRdb, only in-frame clones are kept and a portion is missing. The data show about 36,000 clones, 78% seen once. V and J are TRBV7-2 and TRBJ2-5, with D unclear. The material was CD4+ or CD8+ T cells sorted from blood, obtained in a trial of the OX40 agonist ivuxolimab. This TCR was recovered from an adult with an advanced solid tumor such as melanoma, head and neck, liver or kidney cancer. In nucleotides, the CDR3 is TGTGCCAGCAGCTTAGGGACCACCGGGACCCAGTACTTC. It translates to CASSLGTTGTQYF.